This T cell receptor beta chain stems from a study of identifying expanded T cells in peripheral blood. General study results and limits: Technical replicates showed approximately 1.2 changed clones; two weeks about 16; four weeks 19.

TCRdb's table, derived via immunoSEQ multiplex PCR, lists solely in-frame clones and lacks some. The repertoire holds about 110,000 clones, 88% seen once, with 8% to 9% in the top ten. Collection occurred without any documented infections or immune events in donors. Regarding this clone: The antigen remains unidentified.

Germline V lookup: CDR1 SGHVS, CDR2 FNYEAQ. This CDR3 comprises 14 residues. Trimming stripped 2 bases from V and 5 bases from J, with 10 bases between. This clonotype originated in a person between 18 and 70 years old in good health. Sequencing input: blood. J is TRBJ2-1 and V is TRBV7-6; weak D call: TRBD1 (5 bases). The CDR3 region has the DNA TGTGCCAGCAGCTTATCAGGGCCCAACAATGAGCAGTTCTTC. This encodes CASSLSGPNNEQFF.